This entry lists 19 T cell receptor beta chains sequenced from one sample in a study of T cell repertoires in cytomegalovirus infection. Via MiXCR, TCRdb re-called the reads, giving one row per CDR3 protein. The profile shows a few hundred thousand distinct CDR3 sequences, 8% to 9.5% of them singletons. Specimen: PBMCs. The receptor source for this set is a human donor in good health (CMV status not recorded). Some clones in this sample may be carry-over from other donors' samples.

The chain recombines TRBV20-1 with TRBJ1-2; D is perhaps TRBD1 (6 bases). Trimming took 0 bases from V and 4 from J, leaving 15 bases between them. The CDR3 contains 15 residues. Germline assignment: CDR1 DFQATT and CDR2 SNEGSKA (reference sequence). In nucleotides, the CDR3 is TGCAGTGCTAGAGATAAACAGGGTATTGGCTATGGCTACACCTTC. Its protein is CSARDKQGIGYGYTF.

The V gene is TRBV11-1, the J gene TRBJ1-1; D is unclear. Germline CDR1 and CDR2: SGHAT and FQDESV (reference sequence). The V end was cut by 5 bases, the J end by 2 bases, with 9 bases between. This CDR3 has 13 amino acids. The CDR3 DNA follows: TGTGCCAGCAGCCGTCGATTTAACACTGAAGCTTTCTTT. Translated, it gives CASSRRFNTEAFF.

This clonotype was detected only a few times. V is TRBV7-2 and J is TRBJ2-5; 11 positions agree with TRBD2. The CDR3 contains 20 residues. Germline CDR1 reads SGHTA; CDR2 reads FQGNSA. V shed 2 bases and J 4 bases; nucleotides not matched to a gene: 18. The CDR3 is CASSLTFAGSGGASRETQYF. The CDR3 DNA follows: TGTGCCAGCAGCTTAACTTTCGCCGGTAGCGGGGGGGCCTCCCGAGAGACCCAGTACTTC.

This clonotype was detected ten times or more. The J gene is TRBJ2-1, the V gene TRBV7-2; 13 bases line up with TRBD2. Looked up from germline, CDR1 is SGHTA and CDR2 is FQGNSA. With V trimmed by 2 bases and J by 7 bases, 8 bases remained unmatched. CDR3 length: 17 residues. This chain's CDR3 is CASSLRTSGGLGNEQFF. The CDR3 DNA reads as TGTGCCAGCAGCTTACGGACTAGCGGGGGATTGGGGAATGAGCAGTTCTTC.

This clonotype was counted at least ten times. The chain employs TRBV7-2 and TRBJ2-2; perhaps TRBD1 as D (6 bases). V lost 2 bases and J lost 5, with 12 bases in between. CDR3 length: 15 residues. Germline-derived CDR1 and CDR2 are SGHTA and FQGNSA. CDR3 amino acids: CASSLLAGETGELFF. CDR3 coding DNA: TGTGCCAGCAGCTTATTGGCAGGGGAGACCGGGGAGCTGTTTTTT.

In this sample, this clonotype turned up a few times. CDR3 sequence (DNA): TGTGCCAGCAGTAATCTAGGTTCCTACAATGAGCAGTTCTTC. Translation: CASSNLGSYNEQFF. This chain links TRBV28 with TRBJ2-1; D gene uncertain. Trimming cost V 5 bases and J 1 base, with 9 bases left between them. The CDR3 loop spans 14 amino acids. CDR1 MDHEN and CDR2 SYDVKM come from the germline V gene.

This clonotype has ten or more counts. The chain has TRBV7-2 and TRBJ2-1; 7 bases align to TRBD1. V trimming: 3 bases; J trimming: 7 bases; junction bases outside the gene matches: 15. CDR3 length: 17 amino acids. Germline CDR1 SGHTA, CDR2 FQGNSA. CDR3 amino acids: CASSLDFAGYRGNEQFF. The CDR3 coding sequence is TGTGCCAGCAGCTTGGACTTCGCAGGGTACAGGGGAAATGAGCAGTTCTTC.

The table lists this clonotype with many counts. The V call is TRBV7-2, the J call TRBJ2-7, with 7 bases matching TRBD1. Germline assignment: CDR1 SGHTA and CDR2 FQGNSA. The CDR3 runs 14 residues. J lost 5 bases, V lost 4 bases, and 8 bases had no gene match. CDR3 loop: CASSYSTGDNEQYF. The CDR3 nucleotides are TGTGCCAGCAGCTACAGCACAGGGGACAACGAGCAGTACTTC.

The sample holds many counts of this clonotype. The chain employs TRBV5-6 and TRBJ2-7, with 7 bases lining up with TRBD1. V lost 5 bases to trimming and J lost 0 bases; unmatched junction nucleotides: 8. CDR1 and CDR2 from the germline V gene are SGHDT and YYEEEE. This CDR3 has 15 amino acids. CDR3 nucleotide sequence: TGTGCCAGCAGACTCGGGACAGTCAACTCCTACGAGCAGTACTTC. This translates into CASRLGTVNSYEQYF.

The table lists this clonotype with many counts. This sequence joins TRBV7-9 and TRBJ1-1; weak D call: TRBD1 (5 bases). V was cut by 7 bases and J by 1 base, with 19 bases left in between. The CDR3 extends over 16 amino acids. Germline assignment: CDR1 SEHNR and CDR2 FQNEAQ (reference sequence). The CDR3 region is CASTVRGEQKNTEAFF. The CDR3 DNA sequence: TGTGCCAGCACCGTACGGGGGGAACAAAAGAACACTGAAGCTTTCTTT.

This clonotype was seen many times. V is TRBV19 and J is TRBJ2-7; 11 bases fit TRBD1. V gave up 4 bases and J gave up 1 base; unmatched junction bases: 9. The CDR3 covers 17 residues. CDR1 LNHDA and CDR2 SQIVND come from the germline V gene (reference sequence). CDR3 bases: TGTGCCAGTAGTAGATCAACCGGGACAGGGGGTTCCTACGAGCAGTACTTC. Translation gives CASSRSTGTGGSYEQYF. Full variable domain (outside the CDR3, taken from reference TRBV19 and TRBJ2-7): DGGITQSPKYLFRKEGQNVTLSCEQNLNHDAMYWYRQDPGQGLRLIYYSQIVNDFQKGDIAEGYSVSREKKESFPLTVTSAQKNPTAFYLCASSRSTGTGGSYEQYFGPGTRLTVT.

By proportion, this clonotype is medium-sized. The V gene is TRBV7-6, the J gene TRBJ2-1, with D possibly being TRBD2 (5 bases). Germline lookup yields CDR1 SGHVS and CDR2 FNYEAQ. The length of the CDR3 is 15 residues. The ends were cut back, 1 base at V and 5 bases at J, with 12 bases in the middle. The CDR3 protein is CASSLGSGSHNEQFF. The CDR3 DNA is TGTGCCAGCAGCTTAGGCTCGGGGAGCCACAATGAGCAGTTCTTC.

In this sample, this clonotype turned up many times. The genes are TRBV11-2 and TRBJ2-1; the D call may be TRBD1 or TRBD2 (5 bases each). Germline V gene sequence: CDR1 SGHAT, CDR2 FQNNGV. The V end lost 1 base, the J end lost 8 bases, and 12 bases lay between the germline ends. The CDR3 sequence is 14 residues long. CDR3 sequence reads: CASSLGGRVHEQFF. Here the CDR3 DNA reads TGTGCCAGCAGCTTAGGGGGACGAGTCCATGAGCAGTTCTTC.

This clonotype was seen a few times. The rearrangement joins TRBV5-1 to TRBJ2-1, with 9 bases identical to TRBD2. Trimming cost V 1 base and J 5 bases; bases outside gene matches: 7. Germline CDR1 and CDR2: SGHRS and YFSETQ. The CDR3 loop spans 16 amino acids. The CDR3 is CASSLWAGGPNNEQFF. The CDR3 DNA reads as TGCGCCAGCAGCTTGTGGGCGGGAGGGCCTAACAATGAGCAGTTCTTC.

This clonotype was seen repeatedly, ten times or more. The chain uses TRBV7-2 and TRBJ2-3; 8 bases map to TRBD2. The CDR3 length is 13 residues. With 10 bases clipped from V and 0 bases from J, the junction kept 3 bases outside the gene matches. CDR1 SGHTA and CDR2 FQGNSA come from the germline V gene. This CDR3 reads CATREGSTDTQYF. For the CDR3, the DNA is TGTGCCACCCGGGAGGGCAGCACAGATACGCAGTATTTT.

This clonotype was seen repeatedly, ten times or more. One end of the junction fails to match germline, which may point to a read error. The rearrangement uses TRBV11-3 and TRBJ2-5; a possible D gene is TRBD1 (5 bases). The CDR3 has 11 amino acids. Germline CDR1 reads SGHNT; CDR2 reads YENEEA. CDR3 region: CASSLGQFPNF. CDR3 DNA: TGTGCCAGCAGCTTAGGACAGTTCCCCAACTTC. The entire variable domain, with the rest obtained from reference TRBV11-3 and TRBJ2-5, is as follows: EAGVVQSPRYKIIEKKQPVAFWCNPISGHNTLYWYLQNLGQGPELLIRYENEEAVDDSQLPKDRFSAERLKGVDSTLKIQPAELGDSAVYLCASSLGQFPNFGPGTRLLVL.

The rearrangement uses TRBV30 and TRBJ1-5; D is undetermined. The CDR3 has 13 amino acids. Germline V gene sequence: CDR1 GTSNPN, CDR2 SVGIG (reference sequence). V lost 0 bases and J lost 9, with 12 bases in between. This chain's CDR3 is CAWSVQREMPQHF. CDR3 sequence (DNA): TGTGCCTGGAGTGTACAGCGGGAGATGCCCCAGCATTTT.

The rearrangement uses TRBV7-6 and TRBJ2-7; 12 nucleotides align to TRBD2. Looked up from germline, CDR1 is SGHVS and CDR2 is FNYEAQ. The CDR3 contains 17 residues. V shed 4 bases, J shed 2 bases, and the junction held 9 bases outside the gene matches. In DNA, the CDR3 is TGTGCCAGCAGCTCTTCTACTAGCGGGGGGACACCCTACGAGCAGTACTTC. Its translation: CASSSSTSGGTPYEQYF.

The genes are TRBV20-1 and TRBJ2-7; TRBD2 matches 9 bases. Germline V lookup: CDR1 DFQATT, CDR2 SNEGSKA (reference sequence). The J segment lost 1 base and the V segment lost 5 bases, leaving 9 bases of the junction unmatched. The CDR3 consists of 15 residues. CDR3 sequence (DNA): TGCAGTGCTGAGATTGGGCTAGCGGGGTCCTACGAGCAGTACTTC. Translation: CSAEIGLAGSYEQYF.